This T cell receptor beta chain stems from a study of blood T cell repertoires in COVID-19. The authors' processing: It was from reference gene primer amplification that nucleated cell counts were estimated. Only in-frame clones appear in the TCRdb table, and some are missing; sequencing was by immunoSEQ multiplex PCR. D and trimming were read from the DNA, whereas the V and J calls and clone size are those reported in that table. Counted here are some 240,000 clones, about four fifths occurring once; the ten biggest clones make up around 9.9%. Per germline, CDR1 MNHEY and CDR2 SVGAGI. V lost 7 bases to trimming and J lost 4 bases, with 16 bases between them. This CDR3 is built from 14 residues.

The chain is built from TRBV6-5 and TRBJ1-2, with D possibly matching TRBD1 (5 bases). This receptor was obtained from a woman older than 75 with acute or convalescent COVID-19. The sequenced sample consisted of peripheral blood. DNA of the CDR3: TGTGCCAGCACTCCCCGGGGGGGAAGCTATGGCTACACCTTC. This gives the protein CASTPRGGSYGYTF.